The rows below give T cell receptor beta chains drawn from one sample of a study of blood T cell repertoires in COVID-19. Libraries were prepared by immunoSEQ multiplex PCR; TCRdb keeps only in-frame clonotypes and omits some of them. This sample yields 50,000 to 80,000 clones, of which about three quarters are seen a single time; roughly 5% belongs to the top ten. Input material: peripheral blood. The receptors come from a human donor in a cohort sampled during active COVID-19. Both conserved end residues are part of each CDR3. D genes are given only for firm matches. For some rows the clone size is stated as once, few or many, or as a class when expanded; others skip it.

>TRBJ2-2|-|TRBD1|TRBV5-4
TGTGCCAGCAGCTTCGGGGCGCAGGGGGCGGGCGGGGAGCTGTTTTTT
CASSFGAQGAGGELFF
>TRBJ1-2|-|-|TRBV29-1
TGCAGCGTGAGCGGGGCGCAGGGGCATGGCTACACCTTC
CSVSGAQGHGYTF
>TRBJ1-6|-|TRBD1|TRBV3-1/TRBV3-2
TGTGCCAGCCAGGGACAGGGGCGTTCACCCCTCCACTTT
CASQGQGRSPLHF
>TRBJ1-1|-|TRBD1|TRBV2
TGTGCCAGCAGCGATGGACAGGGGCGTATGAACACTGAAGCTTTCTTT
CASSDGQGRMNTEAFF
>TRBJ2-3|-|-|TRBV7-6
TGTGCCAGCAGCTTAGTGGCGGGGTCCACAGATACGCAGTATTTT
CASSLVAGSTDTQYF
>TRBJ1-2|-|-|TRBV7-9
TGTGCCAGCAGCTTAAGGCGGGACTATGGCTACACCTTC
CASSLRRDYGYTF
>TRBJ2-1|-|TRBD1|TRBV29-1
TGCAGCGCCAGGGGGACAGGGGGCATCTACAATGAGCAGTTCTTC
CSARGTGGIYNEQFF
>TRBJ2-5|-|TRBD2|TRBV27
TGTGCCAGCACCTCCCTGGGACTAGCGGAAGAGACCCAGTACTTC
CASTSLGLAEETQYF
>TRBJ1-1|-|TRBD1|TRBV7-9
TGTGCCAGCAGCTTATTCGGTTGGGACAGGGCGAACACTGAAGCTTTCTTT
CASSLFGWDRANTEAFF
>TRBJ1-3|-|-|TRBV9
TGTGCCAGCAGCGTACAACAGGGATTCTCTGGAAACACCATATATTTT
CASSVQQGFSGNTIYF
>TRBJ2-2|-|TRBD1|TRBV7-6
TGTGCCAGCAGCTTATCAACGGGACAGGGTGTTTCAACCGGGGAGCTGTTTTTT
CASSLSTGQGVSTGELFF
>TRBJ2-5|-|TRBD2|TRBV20-1
TGCAGTGCTAGTTTGCCTAGCGGGACTGGGACCCAGTACTTC
CSASLPSGTGTQYF
>TRBJ2-7|-|TRBD1|TRBV5-4
TGTGCCAGCAGCTTGGCGGGACAGGGGGCGCCTGAGCAGTACTTC
CASSLAGQGAPEQYF
>TRBJ2-3|few|TRBD1|TRBV5-6
TGTGCCAGCAGCTCATCCGGGACAGGAACACAAGATACGCAGTATTTT
CASSSSGTGTQDTQYF
>TRBJ1-6|-|TRBD1|TRBV6-5
TGTGCCAGCAGTCAGAGACAGGGAAATAATTCACCCCTCCACTTT
CASSQRQGNNSPLHF
>TRBJ1-2|-|TRBD1|TRBV5-1
TGCGCCAGCAGTCCGGGACAGAAGCTTGGGGGCTACACCTTC
CASSPGQKLGGYTF
>TRBJ2-3|-|-|TRBV7-6
TGTGCCAGCAGCCAACTAGTAATGGACACAGATACGCAGTATTTT
CASSQLVMDTDTQYF
>TRBJ1-1|few|-|TRBV5-1
TGCGCCAGCAGCTTCAGAGGCGCAGATGCTTTCTTT
CASSFRGADAFF
>TRBJ2-1|few|-|TRBV24-1
TGTGCCACCAGTGATTCTGGGTCTTATGAGCGTGGTGAGCAGTTCTTC
CATSDSGSYERGEQFF
>TRBJ2-1|many|TRBD2|TRBV5-1
TGCGCCAGCAGCCCTTCCGCTAGCGGGGGGGCCTTGGATGAGCAGTTCTTC
CASSPSASGGALDEQFF
>TRBJ1-1|once|TRBD1|TRBV4-2
TGTGCCAGCAGCCAAGAGGGCGGACAGGGGGCAATTGGGGGAGCTTTCTTT
CASSQEGGQGAIGGAFF
>TRBJ2-2|-|-|TRBV5-1
TGCGCCAGCAGCTTTTTCGGGGATCCGAACACCGGGGAGCTGTTTTTT
CASSFFGDPNTGELFF
>TRBJ2-3|-|TRBD2|TRBV2
TGTGCCAGTAGACTCCGGGAGGGGACAGATACGCAGTATTTT
CASRLREGTDTQYF
>TRBJ2-7|-|TRBD1|TRBV10-3
TGTGCCATCAGTGAAGGACAGGGGACGCAGTACTTC
CAISEGQGTQYF
>TRBJ1-2|-|-|TRBV15
TGTGCCACCAGCAGAGGGGGGGGGTATGGCTACACCTTC
CATSRGGGYGYTF
>TRBJ2-1|-|TRBD2|TRBV4-1
TGCGCCAGCAGCCAGTCCGGCGGACTAGCGGACTACTACAATGAGCAGTTCTTC
CASSQSGGLADYYNEQFF
>TRBJ2-3|-|TRBD2|TRBV5-1
TGCGCCAGCAGCTTAATAGCGGGGGGACCAGATACGCAGTATTTT
CASSLIAGGPDTQYF
>TRBJ2-1|few|-|TRBV7-2
TGTGCCAGCAGCTTAGCTGCGGGCGCCAATGAGCAGTTCTTC
CASSLAAGANEQFF
>TRBJ1-1|-|-|TRBV6-2/TRBV6-3
TGTGCCAGCAGTTACTCGACAGCTGAAGCTTTCTTT
CASSYSTAEAFF
>TRBJ1-1|few|TRBD1|TRBV29-1
TGCAGCGCGACAGGGGACGCTGAAGCTTTCTTT
CSATGDAEAFF
>TRBJ1-2|-|-|TRBV19
TGTGCCAGTAGTAGACCGGGGACTACTAACTATGGCTACACCTTC
CASSRPGTTNYGYTF
>TRBJ2-3|-|-|TRBV5-1
TGCGCCAGCAGCCTCCTGGCCACAGATACGCAGTATTTT
CASSLLATDTQYF
>TRBJ2-5|-|-|TRBV6-1
TGTGCCAGCAGTGACCGAGGGACCCAGTACTTC
CASSDRGTQYF
>TRBJ2-2|-|-|TRBV18
TGTGCCAGCTCACCGCAACAGGACACCGGGGAGCTGTTTTTT
CASSPQQDTGELFF
>TRBJ2-1|-|TRBD2|TRBV28
TGTGCCAGCAGCCTAATCGGGGGGGCCGGTGAGCAGTTCTTC
CASSLIGGAGEQFF
>TRBJ1-2|once|TRBD1|TRBV28
TGTGCCAGCAGTTTCTTTCCGGGACAGGGAAACTATGGCTACACCTTC
CASSFFPGQGNYGYTF
>TRBJ1-2|-|-|TRBV28
TGTGCCAGCAGTTTAGGCCGGTCCGGGTCCAACTATGGCTACACCTTC
CASSLGRSGSNYGYTF
>TRBJ1-2|-|TRBD1|TRBV27
TGTGCCAGCAGAACGGACAGGGAACATGGCTACACCTTC
CASRTDREHGYTF
>TRBJ1-2|-|TRBD1|TRBV2
TGTGCCAGCAGTGAAGCGGAGACGCAGGGGGTTGGCTACACCTTC
CASSEAETQGVGYTF
>TRBJ2-5|-|TRBD2|TRBV18
TGTGCCAGCTCTGCAAGGGGGCCGACTAGCGGGGTGCGGAAAGAGACCCAGTACTTC
CASSARGPTSGVRKETQYF
>TRBJ2-2|-|-|TRBV6-5
TGTGCCAGCAGTTACGGGGGACTCCAGAACACCGGGGAGCTGTTTTTT
CASSYGGLQNTGELFF
>TRBJ2-3|-|-|TRBV6-5
TGTGCCAGCAGGTTAGACATATTTGCAGATACGCAGTATTTT
CASRLDIFADTQYF
>TRBJ1-3|few|-|TRBV5-6
TGTGCCAGCAGCTTTAGTATCCTGGGGCTCTCTGGAAACACCATATATTTT
CASSFSILGLSGNTIYF
>TRBJ1-6|-|-|TRBV19
TGTGCCAGTAGTATAGTAGGGGCCCCACGGGCCCTCCACTTT
CASSIVGAPRALHF
>TRBJ2-7|once|-|TRBV6-5
TGTGCCAGCAGTATTCGCGGGATTTCCTACGAGCAGTACTTC
CASSIRGISYEQYF
>TRBJ1-1|-|-|TRBV19
TGTGCCAGTAGTAAGAACCGCAGGGTAATGAACACTGAAGCTTTCTTT
CASSKNRRVMNTEAFF
>TRBJ2-1|-|TRBD2|TRBV13
TGTGCCAGCAGCCCGACTAGCGGGGGGGCCGGGTCCTACAATGAGCAGTTCTTC
CASSPTSGGAGSYNEQFF
>TRBJ2-7|-|-|TRBV30
TGTGCCTGGAGTGGACAAGACCGGTACGAGCAGTACTTC
CAWSGQDRYEQYF
>TRBJ1-2|-|-|TRBV4-1
TGCGCCAGCAGCCAAGACCAGGGCCCTAACTATGGCTACACCTTC
CASSQDQGPNYGYTF
>TRBJ1-2|-|-|TRBV7-9
TGTGCCAGCAGCTTAGTACAGGGTCTTATCTATGGCTACACCTTC
CASSLVQGLIYGYTF
>TRBJ2-7|-|-|TRBV28
TGTGCCAGCAGGGCAGGCAATAACTACGAGCAGTACTTC
CASRAGNNYEQYF
>TRBJ2-2|-|-|TRBV5-5
TGTGCCAGCAGCAAAACTCATCTTGCGGGGAAGAACACCGGGGAGCTGTTTTTT
CASSKTHLAGKNTGELFF
>TRBJ1-4|-|-|TRBV6-6
TGTGCCAGCAGTTACTCGGAGAAACTGTTTTTT
CASSYSEKLFF
>TRBJ1-1|-|-|TRBV5-1
TGCGCCAGCAGCTTGATGCCAGGGAACACTGAAGCTTTCTTT
CASSLMPGNTEAFF
>TRBJ2-3|-|-|TRBV24-1
TGTGCCACCAGTGATTGGGGGGAAGGGGACGGAGATACGCAGTATTTT
CATSDWGEGDGDTQYF
>TRBJ1-2|once|-|TRBV4-2
TGTGCCAGCAGCCAAGGCGTCGAGTCTAACTATGGCTACACCTTC
CASSQGVESNYGYTF
>TRBJ2-2|-|TRBD2|TRBV3-1/TRBV3-2
TGTGCCAGCAGCCAAGAAGGCGGGGGGGCCATTTACACCGGGGAGCTGTTTTTT
CASSQEGGGAIYTGELFF
>TRBJ1-2|-|-|TRBV18
TGTGCCAGCTCACCCGACAGGCTATCTAACTATGGCTACACCTTC
CASSPDRLSNYGYTF
>TRBJ1-1|-|TRBD1|TRBV19
TGTGCCAGTAGTACGGCGGGACAGGGGAAGAACACTGAAGCTTTCTTT
CASSTAGQGKNTEAFF
>TRBJ2-5|-|-|TRBV21-1
TGTGCCAGCAGCAAAGCCTCGCTAGCGGGGGGGATACAAGAGACCCAGTACTTC
CASSKASLAGGIQETQYF